Below, 24 T cell receptor beta chains from the same sample are listed, as sequenced in a study of shared T cell receptors in the human thymus (dated by TCRdb to 2020 to 2022). The method behind the library was the immunoSEQ multiplex PCR assay. Not all clones reach the TCRdb copy of this immuneACCESS table, which keeps in-frame sequences only. Checked studies attribute under half of the gap to unresolved V genes and leave the rest unexplained. This sample holds about 660,000 clones; about 87% were observed only once. The biggest ten clones account for roughly 0.0087% of the sample. The same sample was also used in a study of human thymus T cells.

The source material was thymocytes. Receptor source: a boy in the first two years of life with a congenital heart defect. Donor details come from another sample of the same person, matched by shared clones.

The V gene is TRBV4-3, the J gene TRBJ2-3; 11 positions match TRBD2. Looked up from germline, CDR1 is LGHNA and CDR2 is YSLEER. The length of the CDR3 is 19 residues. The junction had 10 bases not matched to a gene; V was cut back by 0 bases and J by 2 bases. In DNA, the CDR3 is TGCGCCAGCAGCCAAGAAGTGAATCTAGCGGGGGGCAACACAGATACGCAGTATTTT. The encoded protein is CASSQEVNLAGGNTDTQYF.

The J gene is TRBJ1-4, the V gene TRBV19, with D perhaps TRBD1 (5 bases). Germline values: CDR1 LNHDA, CDR2 SQIVND (reference sequence). CDR3 length: 18 residues. Trimming stripped 5 bases from V and 0 bases from J, with 19 bases between. The CDR3 DNA is TGTGCCAGTAGTCAGACAGTAATCCTTCCACCAACTAATGAAAAACTGTTTTTT. It yields the protein CASSQTVILPPTNEKLFF.

This sequence joins TRBV30 and TRBJ2-7; D might be TRBD1 (6 bases). CDR1 is GTSNPN, CDR2 SVGIG, per germline (reference sequence). This CDR3 is built from 12 residues. V was clipped by 7 bases and J by 4 bases, with 14 bases between them. CDR3 nucleotides: TGTGCCTCCACCGGACAGTTTTACGAGCAGTACTTC. Amino acids: CASTGQFYEQYF. Using reference TRBV30 and TRBJ2-7 for the parts outside the CDR3, the full variable domain is SQTIHQWPATLVQPVGSPLSLECTVEGTSNPNLYWYRQAAGRGLQLLFYSVGIGQISSEVPQNLSASRPQDRQFILSSKKLLLSDSGFYLCASTGQFYEQYFGPGTRLTVT.

V gene TRBV14 combines with J gene TRBJ1-1; 8 nucleotides match TRBD1. The CDR3 runs 18 residues. Germline V gene sequence: CDR1 SGHDN, CDR2 FVKESK. Unmatched junction bases numbered 13, after V lost 4 bases and J lost 0 bases. The CDR3 is CASSRGRRTGPMNTEAFF. The CDR3 nucleotides read TGTGCCAGCAGCCGCGGCCGGAGGACAGGGCCGATGAACACTGAAGCTTTCTTT.

The chain combines TRBV19 with TRBJ2-7, with D maybe TRBD2 (7 bases). The germline V gene encodes CDR1 LNHDA and CDR2 SQIVND (reference sequence). Deletions cut 4 bases from V and 2 bases from J, with 15 bases between. This CDR3 is 15 amino acids long. The CDR3 sequence is CASSRLAGATYEQYF. The CDR3 DNA follows: TGTGCCAGTAGTAGGTTGGCGGGGGCGACCTACGAGCAGTACTTC.

This clone was seen a handful of times. V usage is TRBV6-1 and J usage is TRBJ2-7; 10 bases map to TRBD1. The CDR3 runs 14 residues. Germline-derived CDR1 and CDR2 are MNHNS and SASEGT. The V and J ends lost 6 bases and 5 bases, in that order; junction bases with no gene match: 7. CDR3 DNA: TGTGCCAGCAGCTGGGGACAGGGGTCCCACGAGCAGTACTTC. Translating gives CASSWGQGSHEQYF.

This chain links TRBV4-3 with TRBJ2-5; TRBD1 matches 8 bases. Trimming took 0 bases from V and 5 from J; bases not matched to a gene: 8. The CDR3 has 16 amino acids. Germline CDR1 and CDR2: LGHNA and YSLEER. CDR3 in DNA: TGCGCCAGCAGCCAAGAGGTCCAGGGGGCATCGGAGACCCAGTACTTC. Encoded protein: CASSQEVQGASETQYF.

This chain joins TRBV28 and TRBJ1-4; 8 nucleotides agree with TRBD1. The CDR3 has 19 amino acids. The germline CDR1 and CDR2 sequences are MDHEN and SYDVKM. J was trimmed by 7 bases and V by 0 bases; bases with no gene match: 16. The CDR3 protein is CASSLCLHQDRGVFEKLFF. The CDR3 nucleotides are TGTGCCAGCAGTTTATGCCTCCACCAAGACAGGGGTGTATTTGAAAAACTGTTTTTT.

V and J are TRBV27 and TRBJ1-1; D is possibly TRBD1 (5 bases). In germline, CDR1 is MNHEY, CDR2 SMNVEV (reference sequence). The CDR3 is made up of 13 amino acids. Trimming pared 4 bases from V and 12 bases from J, leaving 18 bases between. Written as DNA, the CDR3 is TGTGCCAGCAGTTATGGACACACTCGTGGGACTTTCTTT. Translation gives CASSYGHTRGTFF.

V usage is TRBV9 and J usage is TRBJ2-6; possible D gene TRBD2, 5 bases. Trimming removed 4 bases at V and 0 bases at J, with 11 bases between. Germline CDR1 and CDR2: SGDLS and YYNGEE. The CDR3 consists of 16 residues. The CDR3: CASSLRDDSGANVLTF. Here the CDR3 DNA reads TGTGCCAGCAGCCTTCGGGATGACTCTGGGGCCAACGTCCTGACTTTC. The full variable domain, its missing parts supplied by reference TRBV9 and TRBJ2-6, is DSGVTQTPKHLITATGQRVTLRCSPRSGDLSVYWYQQSLDQGLQFLIQYYNGEERAKGNILERFSAQQFPDLHSELNLSSLELGDSALYFCASSLRDDSGANVLTFGAGSRLTVL.

The chain combines TRBV27 with TRBJ1-1; possibly TRBD1 for D (6 bases). V dropped 4 bases and J dropped 0 bases, with 12 bases sitting between them. The germline gives CDR1 MNHEY, CDR2 SMNVEV (reference sequence). This CDR3 comprises 15 residues. The CDR3 reads CASSSLGAVNTEAFF. The CDR3 DNA reads as TGTGCCAGCAGTTCCCTGGGGGCCGTGAACACTGAAGCTTTCTTT.

This chain links TRBV27 with TRBJ2-7, with 11 bases identical to TRBD2. This CDR3 spans 15 amino acids. Germline-derived CDR1 and CDR2 are MNHEY and SMNVEV (reference sequence). After removal of 5 bases from V and 4 bases from J, the junction contained 7 bases not matched to a gene. For the CDR3, the DNA is TGTGCCAGCAGTCGTAGACTAGCGGGATGGTACGAGCAGTACTTC. Translating gives CASSRRLAGWYEQYF.

The V gene is TRBV4-2, the J gene TRBJ1-2; D is possibly TRBD1 (5 bases). The CDR3 runs to 16 residues. Germline lookup yields CDR1 LGHNA and CDR2 YNFKEQ. Trimming pared 3 bases from V and 0 bases from J, leaving 14 bases between. CDR3: CASSHLLTEANYGYTF. CDR3 in DNA: TGTGCCAGCAGCCACCTACTGACAGAAGCTAACTATGGCTACACCTTC.

The rearrangement uses TRBV11-2 and TRBJ2-3; 8 bases match TRBD1. Trimming removed 5 bases from V and 4 bases from J; junction bases left unmatched: 20. CDR1 and CDR2 from the germline V gene are SGHAT and FQNNGV. This CDR3 spans 19 amino acids. The chain's CDR3 is CASSHSLRDRGPDPDTQYF. CDR3 nucleotides: TGTGCCAGCAGCCACAGTTTGCGAGACAGGGGTCCGGATCCAGATACGCAGTATTTT. Complete variable domain (other parts from reference TRBV11-2 and TRBJ2-3): EAGVAQSPRYKIIEKRQSVAFWCNPISGHATLYWYQQILGQGPKLLIQFQNNGVVDDSQLPKDRFSAERLKGVDSTLKIQPAKLEDSAVYLCASSHSLRDRGPDPDTQYFGPGTRLTVL.

The rearrangement uses TRBV10-3 and TRBJ2-7; 8 bases line up with TRBD1. The V and J ends lost 0 bases and 4 bases, in that order; junction bases with no gene match: 8. Germline CDR1 ENHRY, CDR2 SYGVKD. The CDR3 sequence is 16 residues long. Here the CDR3 reads CAISESRDRTPYEQYF. The CDR3 nucleotides are TGTGCCATCAGTGAGTCACGGGACAGGACGCCTTACGAGCAGTACTTC.

This clone has only a few counts. The genes are TRBV6-1 and TRBJ1-2; 9 bases are shared with TRBD1. With V trimmed by 6 bases and J by 8 bases, 7 bases remained unmatched. From germline, CDR1 is MNHNS and CDR2 SASEGT. The CDR3 runs to 13 residues. The CDR3 loop is CASRQGARDGYTF. The CDR3 coding sequence is TGTGCCAGCAGACAGGGGGCGCGAGACGGCTACACCTTC.

The rearrangement joins TRBV4-3 to TRBJ1-2, with TRBD1 identical over 9 bases. The CDR3 length is 16 residues. J was trimmed by 4 bases and V by 4 bases; bases with no gene match: 10. Germline CDR1 reads LGHNA; CDR2 reads YSLEER. The CDR3 DNA follows: TGCGCCAGCAGCCTTAGGACAGGGGCACCGCTCTATGGCTACACCTTC. It yields the protein CASSLRTGAPLYGYTF.

The J gene is TRBJ2-2, the V gene TRBV4-1, with D possibly matching TRBD2 (5 bases). V gave up 4 bases and J gave up 1 base, with 13 bases separating them. Germline lookup yields CDR1 MGHRA and CDR2 YSYEKL. This CDR3 comprises 16 residues. The CDR3 nucleotides read TGCGCCAGCAGCCCCCTTGGACTGATGAACACCGGGGAGCTGTTTTTT. This gives the protein CASSPLGLMNTGELFF.

The chain is built from TRBV25-1 and TRBJ1-2; D not certain. The germline V gene has CDR1 MGHDK and CDR2 SYGVNS. This CDR3 is built from 14 residues. V gave up 6 bases and J gave up 7 bases, with 18 bases separating them. The CDR3 nucleotides are TGTGCCAGCAGCCCTCCCACCCGGTTAGCTGGCTACACCTTC. It encodes CASSPPTRLAGYTF.

The chain has TRBV6-1 and TRBJ2-1; 8 bases are shared with TRBD1. The germline V gene encodes CDR1 MNHNS and CDR2 SASEGT. This CDR3 has 15 residues. Unmatched junction bases numbered 6, after V lost 4 bases and J lost 4 bases. As DNA, the CDR3 is TGTGCCAGCAGTGCGGGCAGGGGGCTGTACAATGAGCAGTTCTTC. Translating it yields CASSAGRGLYNEQFF.

The J gene is TRBJ1-1, the V gene TRBV28; D gene unclear. Germline V CDR1 and CDR2: MDHEN, SYDVKM. This CDR3 is built from 13 residues. Deletions cut 3 bases from V and 1 base from J, with 6 bases between. CDR3 nucleotide sequence: TGTGCCAGCAGTTTTATCAGGAACACTGAAGCTTTCTTT. It encodes CASSFIRNTEAFF.

The gene calls are TRBV19 and TRBJ1-2; D not certain. Trimming took 8 bases from V and 3 from J, leaving 10 bases between them. This CDR3 is 12 amino acids long. From germline, CDR1 is LNHDA and CDR2 SQIVND (reference sequence). The CDR3 DNA sequence: TGTGCCAGTTGGCACCTCGACTATGGCTACACCTTC. This codes for CASWHLDYGYTF.

The gene calls are TRBV6-5 and TRBJ1-1; D gene uncertain. From germline, CDR1 is MNHEY and CDR2 SVGAGI. V was pared by 4 bases and J by 11 bases, with 17 bases between. The CDR3 consists of 13 residues. The CDR3: CASSWSQSVKAFF. The DNA for the CDR3 is TGTGCCAGCAGTTGGAGCCAGTCCGTGAAGGCTTTCTTT.

CDR3 region: CARTGASGANVLTF. The CDR3 DNA reads as TGTGCCCGGACAGGGGCCTCTGGGGCCAACGTCCTGACTTTC. The rearrangement joins TRBV30 to TRBJ2-6, with 9 bases matching TRBD1. V shed 8 bases, J shed 0 bases, and the junction held 2 bases outside the gene matches. The CDR3 is made up of 14 amino acids. Germline lookup yields CDR1 GTSNPN and CDR2 SVGIG (reference sequence). Complete variable domain (other parts from reference TRBV30 and TRBJ2-6): SQTIHQWPATLVQPVGSPLSLECTVEGTSNPNLYWYRQAAGRGLQLLFYSVGIGQISSEVPQNLSASRPQDRQFILSSKKLLLSDSGFYLCARTGASGANVLTFGAGSRLTVL.